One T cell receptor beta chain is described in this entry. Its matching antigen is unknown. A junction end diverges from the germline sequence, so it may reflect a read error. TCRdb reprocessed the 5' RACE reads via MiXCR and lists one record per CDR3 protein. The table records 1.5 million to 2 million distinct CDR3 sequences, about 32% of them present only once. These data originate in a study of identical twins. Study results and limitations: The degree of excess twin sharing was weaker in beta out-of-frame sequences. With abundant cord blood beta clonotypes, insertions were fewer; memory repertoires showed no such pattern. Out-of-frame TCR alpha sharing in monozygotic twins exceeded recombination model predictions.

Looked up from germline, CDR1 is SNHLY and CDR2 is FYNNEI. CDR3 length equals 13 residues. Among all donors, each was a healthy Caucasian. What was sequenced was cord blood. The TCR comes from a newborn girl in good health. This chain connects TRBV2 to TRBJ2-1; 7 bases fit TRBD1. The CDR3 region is CASSEILKTGSGF. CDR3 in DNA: TGTGCCAGCAGTGAAATTTTAAAGACAGGGTCCGGCTTC.